These 30 T cell receptor beta chains were all obtained from the same sample, sequenced in a study of blood T cell repertoires in COVID-19. TCRdb's copy holds only in-frame clones and misses some; the assay was immunoSEQ multiplex PCR. The table lists approximately 340,000 clones, around 88% of them singletons. The sequenced sample consisted of peripheral blood. These receptors originate from a man in his thirties or forties with active or convalescent COVID-19.

V and J are TRBV7-2 and TRBJ1-1, with D maybe TRBD1 (6 bases). The V gene lost 4 bases and the J gene lost 1 base, with 13 bases spanning the gap. The CDR3 is made up of 15 amino acids. The germline gives CDR1 SGHTA, CDR2 FQGNSA. The CDR3 sequence: CASSSTGGQNTEAFF. CDR3 bases: TGTGCCAGCAGCTCAACGGGGGGACAGAACACTGAAGCTTTCTTT.

The rearrangement links TRBV12-3 or TRBV12-4 to TRBJ2-1; 9 nucleotides match TRBD2. V lost 6 bases, J lost 5 bases, and 2 bases stayed unmatched. The CDR3 is 13 amino acids. The CDR3 is CASSSSGDNEQFF. CDR3 in DNA: TGTGCCAGCAGCTCTAGCGGGGACAATGAGCAGTTCTTC.

This clone was seen a handful of times. The chain carries TRBV5-4 and TRBJ2-1; D not resolved. The germline V gene encodes CDR1 SGHNT and CDR2 YYREEE (reference sequence). The CDR3 has 11 amino acids. Trimming took 1 base from V and 8 from J, leaving 4 bases between them. The CDR3 sequence is CASSLQYEQFF. In DNA, the CDR3 is TGTGCCAGCAGCTTGCAGTATGAGCAGTTCTTC.

This clone was counted a single time. This rearrangement joins TRBV7-3 to TRBJ1-4; D is ambiguous. The CDR3 loop spans 13 amino acids. The germline V gene has CDR1 SGHTA and CDR2 FQGTGA. Trimming pared 5 bases from V and 3 bases from J, leaving 7 bases between. The DNA for the CDR3 is TGTGCCAGCAGCGCGGGATCTAATGAAAAACTGTTTTTT. Amino acids: CASSAGSNEKLFF. Together with reference TRBV7-3 and TRBJ1-4, the CDR3 gives the full variable domain: GAGVSQTPSNKVTEKGKYVELRCDPISGHTALYWYRQSLGQGPEFLIYFQGTGAADDSGLPNDRFFAVRPEGSVSTLKIQRTERGDSAVYLCASSAGSNEKLFFGSGTQLSVL.

The chain uses TRBV10-2 and TRBJ1-5; D not resolved. Trimming took 0 bases from V and 9 from J, leaving 12 bases between them. This CDR3 is built from 14 residues. Germline V lookup: CDR1 WSHSY, CDR2 SAAADI. As DNA, the CDR3 is TGCGCCAGCAGTGAGTCGGAAGGCGGCGGGCCCCAGCATTTT. It codes for CASSESEGGGPQHF.

This chain connects TRBV5-1 to TRBJ2-3; 9 nucleotides align to TRBD2. Germline V gene sequence: CDR1 SGHRS, CDR2 YFSETQ. V was pared by 0 bases and J by 4 bases, with 9 bases of the junction left unmatched. The length of the CDR3 is 17 residues. The CDR3 region is CASSLAPSGDRPDTQYF. CDR3 DNA sequence: TGCGCCAGCAGCTTGGCCCCTAGCGGGGATCGACCAGATACGCAGTATTTT.

The V and J genes are TRBV7-9 and TRBJ2-3; 10 bases are shared with TRBD1. This CDR3 region has 18 residues. CDR1 SEHNR and CDR2 FQNEAQ come from the germline V gene (reference sequence). J was trimmed by 7 bases and V by 5 bases; bases with no gene match: 18. This chain's CDR3 is CASSAIPGQGSAMNTQYF. The CDR3 bases are TGTGCCAGCAGCGCAATACCGGGACAGGGGTCGGCGATGAATACGCAGTATTTT.

The chain uses TRBV4-1 and TRBJ2-3; 9 positions agree with TRBD2. Germline values: CDR1 MGHRA, CDR2 YSYEKL. The CDR3 is 16 residues long. The J segment lost 5 bases and the V segment lost 3 bases, leaving 9 bases of the junction unmatched. In DNA form, the CDR3 reads TGCGCCAGCAGCCACGAGCCGGGACTAGCCCAAGATACGCAGTATTTT. Translating it yields CASSHEPGLAQDTQYF.

The chain has TRBV5-1 and TRBJ2-1; D possibly corresponds to TRBD1 (6 bases). The germline gives CDR1 SGHRS, CDR2 YFSETQ. The CDR3 loop spans 15 amino acids. V lost 1 base to trimming and J lost 4 bases, with 12 bases between them. CDR3 sequence: CASSLHRDLYNEQFF. The DNA of the CDR3 is TGCGCCAGCAGCTTGCACAGGGACCTATACAATGAGCAGTTCTTC.

The chain couples TRBV4-2 to TRBJ2-1; D is uncertain. Germline loops: CDR1 LGHNA, CDR2 YNFKEQ. Trimming took 0 bases from V and 4 from J, leaving 10 bases between them. CDR3 length equals 15 residues. CDR3 coding DNA: TGTGCCAGCAGCCAAGATGAAGGCAGGTACAATGAGCAGTTCTTC. Translation: CASSQDEGRYNEQFF.

The CDR3 DNA reads as TGCAGCGCAGGACAGGGGAAGGCCTACGAGCAGTACTTC. Amino acids: CSAGQGKAYEQYF. The J gene is TRBJ2-7, the V gene TRBV29-1, with 9 bases identical to TRBD1. The length of the CDR3 is 13 residues. Germline CDR1 is SQVTM and CDR2 is ANQGSEA. Trimming removed 7 bases from V and 2 bases from J; junction bases left unmatched: 6.

This clone was found a few times. V is TRBV11-3 and J is TRBJ2-7, with a possible D match to TRBD2 (5 bases). This CDR3 is built from 13 residues. Per germline, CDR1 SGHNT and CDR2 YENEEA. Trimming stripped 5 bases from V and 5 bases from J, with 13 bases between. Written as DNA, the CDR3 is TGTGCCAGCAGCCTAAGATCGGGAAACGAGCAGTACTTC. Its translation: CASSLRSGNEQYF. Filled out from reference TRBV11-3 and TRBJ2-7, the complete variable domain reads EAGVVQSPRYKIIEKKQPVAFWCNPISGHNTLYWYLQNLGQGPELLIRYENEEAVDDSQLPKDRFSAERLKGVDSTLKIQPAELGDSAVYLCASSLRSGNEQYFGPGTRLTVT.

This sequence joins TRBV5-1 and TRBJ2-3, with TRBD2 matching over 10 bases. Looked up from germline, CDR1 is SGHRS and CDR2 is YFSETQ. This CDR3 is built from 15 residues. V shed 5 bases and J 1 base; nucleotides not matched to a gene: 4. The chain's CDR3 is CASRELAGGTDTQYF. The DNA of the CDR3 is TGCGCCAGCAGAGAGCTAGCGGGGGGCACAGATACGCAGTATTTT. Full variable domain (outside the CDR3, taken from reference TRBV5-1 and TRBJ2-3): KAGVTQTPRYLIKTRGQQVTLSCSPISGHRSVSWYQQTPGQGLQFLFEYFSETQRNKGNFPGRFSGRQFSNSRSEMNVSTLELGDSALYLCASRELAGGTDTQYFGPGTRLTVL.

J is TRBJ1-1 and V is TRBV15; maybe TRBD1 (5 bases). Germline loops: CDR1 LNHNV, CDR2 YYDKDF (reference sequence). V was clipped by 5 bases and J by 8 bases, with 18 bases between them. This CDR3 is 14 amino acids long. The CDR3 DNA is TGTGCCACCAGCCTTGGGGGGACGGTGACCGAAGCTTTCTTT. It encodes CATSLGGTVTEAFF.

The genes are TRBV29-1 and TRBJ1-2, with unresolved D. The CDR3 has 11 residues. Germline CDR1 SQVTM, CDR2 ANQGSEA. Deletions cut 4 bases from V and 8 bases from J, with 11 bases between. DNA for the CDR3: TGCAGCGTTGGTACCTCACTGGGCTACACCTTC. Amino acid sequence: CSVGTSLGYTF.

This rearrangement joins TRBV5-1 to TRBJ2-2, with 11 bases that match TRBD2. This CDR3 is built from 17 residues. V gave up 3 bases and J gave up 5 bases; unmatched junction bases: 9. The germline CDR1 and CDR2 sequences are SGHRS and YFSETQ. The CDR3, as DNA: TGCGCCAGCAGCTGGAGGCTAGCGGGGGGCTGGACCGGGGAGCTGTTTTTT. Amino acid sequence: CASSWRLAGGWTGELFF.

V and J are TRBV3-1 (or the pseudogene TRBV3-2) and TRBJ2-5; D is possibly TRBD2 (5 bases). V was shortened by 4 bases and J by 4 bases, with 13 bases between the two germline ends. This CDR3 contains 14 residues. Looked up from germline, CDR1 is LGHDT and CDR2 is YNNKEL (reference sequence). CDR3 coding DNA: TGTGCCAGCAGCCTGACTACTACGGGAGAGACCCAGTACTTC. Translation: CASSLTTTGETQYF.

The J gene is TRBJ2-7, the V gene TRBV5-1; maybe TRBD1 (6 bases). Between the trimmed V and J ends, which lost 5 bases and 2 bases, there was a span of 14 bases. Looked up from germline, CDR1 is SGHRS and CDR2 is YFSETQ. This CDR3 contains 14 residues. The CDR3 coding sequence is TGCGCCAGCAGTAGGGGGACGGCCACCTACGAGCAGTACTTC. This encodes CASSRGTATYEQYF. Variable domain in full (rest from reference TRBV5-1 and TRBJ2-7): KAGVTQTPRYLIKTRGQQVTLSCSPISGHRSVSWYQQTPGQGLQFLFEYFSETQRNKGNFPGRFSGRQFSNSRSEMNVSTLELGDSALYLCASSRGTATYEQYFGPGTRLTVT.

This clone was counted only a few times. The V gene is TRBV30, the J gene TRBJ1-1, with 9 bases that match TRBD1. Per germline, CDR1 GTSNPN and CDR2 SVGIG (reference sequence). The V gene end was trimmed by 2 bases and the J gene end by 11 bases; junction bases not matched to a gene: 12. The CDR3 runs to 14 residues. The CDR3 sequence: CAWSSGGTGTSAFF. The CDR3 nucleotides are TGTGCCTGGAGTAGTGGCGGGACAGGGACGTCGGCTTTCTTT. Drawing the rest from reference TRBV30 and TRBJ1-1, the complete variable domain is SQTIHQWPATLVQPVGSPLSLECTVEGTSNPNLYWYRQAAGRGLQLLFYSVGIGQISSEVPQNLSASRPQDRQFILSSKKLLLSDSGFYLCAWSSGGTGTSAFFGQGTRLTVV.

In this sample, this clone turned up a few times. The genes are TRBV25-1 and TRBJ2-1, with D possibly matching TRBD2 (5 bases). V was trimmed by 4 bases and J by 8 bases, leaving 18 bases between them. This CDR3 contains 15 residues. From germline, CDR1 is MGHDK and CDR2 SYGVNS. The CDR3 DNA reads as TGTGCCAGCAGTGGCCCCCCGGGGTTGTTGCATGAGCAGTTCTTC. Its protein is CASSGPPGLLHEQFF.

The genes are TRBV19 and TRBJ2-3; D is undetermined. Per germline, CDR1 LNHDA and CDR2 SQIVND (reference sequence). The CDR3 is 13 amino acids. V was pared by 3 bases and J by 6 bases, with 10 bases between. CDR3 nucleotides: TGTGCCAGTAGTATCCAGGCTCCTGATACGCAGTATTTT. Amino acid sequence: CASSIQAPDTQYF.

In its sample, this clone was seen a few times. The J gene is TRBJ2-7, the V gene TRBV18, with 7 positions matching TRBD2. V shed 6 bases and J 3 bases; nucleotides not matched to a gene: 11. The CDR3 length is 15 residues. CDR1 is KGHSH and CDR2 is LQKENI in the germline V gene. The CDR3 nucleotides are TGTGCCAGCTCCCAGGGAGGGGCTAACGGCTACGAGCAGTACTTC. Translated, it gives CASSQGGANGYEQYF.

This clone appeared a single time. The chain combines TRBV4-2 with TRBJ1-5; the D gene is possibly TRBD1 (5 bases). V was trimmed by 0 bases and J by 1 base, leaving 19 bases between them. This CDR3 has 19 residues. The germline V gene encodes CDR1 LGHNA and CDR2 YNFKEQ. Here the CDR3 DNA reads TGTGCCAGCAGCCAAGATCGGGGGGGGATAGGGCTGAGCAATCAGCCCCAGCATTTT. Translating it yields CASSQDRGGIGLSNQPQHF.

The CDR3 here is CASSYRGGHTEAFF. DNA for the CDR3: TGCGCCAGCAGCTACCGAGGGGGTCACACTGAAGCTTTCTTT. The genes are TRBV5-1 and TRBJ1-1; a weak D match, TRBD1 (6 bases). The V end lost 3 bases, the J end lost 3 bases, and 12 bases lay between the germline ends. This CDR3 has 14 residues. Germline CDR1 SGHRS, CDR2 YFSETQ.

The chain is built from TRBV5-4 and TRBJ1-2; 9 bases line up with TRBD1. V shed 4 bases, J shed 7 bases, and the junction held 11 bases outside the gene matches. The CDR3 is 15 amino acids. CDR1 and CDR2 from the germline V gene are SGHNT and YYREEE (reference sequence). This chain's CDR3 is CASSPGGQGLVGYTF. In nucleotides, the CDR3 is TGTGCCAGCAGCCCCGGGGGACAGGGTTTGGTTGGCTACACCTTC.

This rearrangement joins TRBV7-2 to TRBJ2-1, with a weak D call TRBD1 (5 bases). V was cut by 5 bases and J by 3 bases, with 11 bases left in between. Germline assignment: CDR1 SGHTA and CDR2 FQGNSA. CDR3 length equals 14 residues. The CDR3 loop reads CASSPRVSYNEQFF. In nucleotides, the CDR3 is TGTGCCAGCAGCCCCAGGGTGAGCTACAATGAGCAGTTCTTC.

This clone was seen just once. Other nucleotide sequences in the sample specify the same CDR3. J is TRBJ2-7 and V is TRBV9; 7 bases are a match to TRBD1. The germline V gene has CDR1 SGDLS and CDR2 YYNGEE. With V trimmed by 4 bases and J by 2 bases, 6 bases remained unmatched. The CDR3 runs 14 residues. CDR3 bases: TGTGCCAGCAGCCCTCGGACAGGTACCTACGAGCAGTACTTC. Residues: CASSPRTGTYEQYF.

V usage is TRBV3-1 (or the pseudogene TRBV3-2) and J usage is TRBJ2-2; 7 bases line up with TRBD2. This CDR3 contains 17 residues. The germline gives CDR1 LGHDT, CDR2 YNNKEL (reference sequence). The ends lost 4 bases at V and 4 bases at J; junction bases unmatched: 12. The CDR3: CASSLLVERDITGELFF. In nucleotides, the CDR3 is TGTGCCAGCAGCCTCTTAGTGGAGCGGGATATCACCGGGGAGCTGTTTTTT.

This clone was observed once. This rearrangement joins TRBV10-3 to TRBJ1-2; D remains unclear. The length of the CDR3 is 14 residues. V was cut by 0 bases and J by 0 bases, with 5 bases left in between. Germline V CDR1 and CDR2: ENHRY, SYGVKD. CDR3 loop: CAISESYPNYGYTF. The CDR3 DNA reads TGTGCCATCAGTGAGTCATATCCTAACTATGGCTACACCTTC.

The gene calls are TRBV19 and TRBJ1-2; 8 bases are shared with TRBD1. CDR1 is LNHDA and CDR2 is SQIVND in the germline V gene (reference sequence). The trim removed 8 bases at V and 8 bases at J, leaving 4 bases unmatched. The length of the CDR3 is 11 residues. CDR3 residues: CASEQGEGYTF. Written as DNA, the CDR3 is TGTGCCAGTGAACAGGGGGAAGGCTACACCTTC.